This section outlines one T cell receptor (beta chain) sequence together with its context. These data come from a study of OX40 agonist ivuxolimab in advanced cancers. Libraries were prepared by immunoSEQ multiplex PCR; TCRdb keeps only in-frame clonotypes and omits some of them. This sample has around 69,000 clones, with more than 85% found just once. V dropped 1 base and J dropped 1 base, with 14 bases sitting between them. The V gene's germline CDR1 is SGHRS and CDR2 YFSETQ. This CDR3 is built from 16 residues. The material sequenced was CD4+ or CD8+ T cells sorted from blood, taken in a trial of the OX40 agonist ivuxolimab. The receptor comes from an adult with an advanced solid tumor such as melanoma, head and neck, liver or kidney cancer. The chain joins TRBV5-1 to TRBJ1-1; D call uncertain. CDR3 in amino acids: CASSLREEGGNTEAFF. The CDR3 nucleotides are TGCGCCAGCAGCTTGAGGGAGGAAGGCGGGAACACTGAAGCTTTCTTT.